The rows below give T cell receptor beta chains drawn from one sample of a study of shared clonotypes between healthy human individuals. TCRdb's table, derived via immunoSEQ multiplex PCR, lists solely in-frame clones and lacks some. Altogether some 1.5 million clones are present, approximately 96% being singletons, with the ten largest covering about 1.2%. Sequencing used naive CD4+ T cells sorted from blood. The source of these receptors is a man aged 25-45 years in good health. Both conserved end residues are part of each CDR3. The D gene is left open where the match is weak.

cdr3_nt: TGTGCCAGCAGCCACACGACAGGGTCCACCTACGAGCAGTACTTC
cdr3_aa: CASSHTTGSTYEQYF
d_call: TRBD1
v_call: TRBV7-9
j_call: TRBJ2-7

cdr3_nt: TGTGCCAGCTTATTCTCAGGGGGCGACCAGCCCCAGCATTTT
cdr3_aa: CASLFSGGDQPQHF
d_call: TRBD1
v_call: TRBV6-1
j_call: TRBJ1-5

cdr3_nt: TGTGCCAGTAGAACTAGCGGGGCGGGAGACGAGCAGTACTTC
cdr3_aa: CASRTSGAGDEQYF
d_call: TRBD2
v_call: TRBV25-1
j_call: TRBJ2-7

cdr3_nt: TGTGCCAGCAGCTCCCGGGACAGGGAATATAAGCAGTACTTC
cdr3_aa: CASSSRDREYKQYF
d_call: TRBD1
v_call: TRBV7-6
j_call: TRBJ2-7

cdr3_nt: TGTGCCAGCAGTGCCCTTAGCTGGACGAACACCGGGGAGCTGTTTTTT
cdr3_aa: CASSALSWTNTGELFF
d_call: -
v_call: TRBV27
j_call: TRBJ2-2

cdr3_nt: TGTGCCAGCAGTGAAGCGGCCAGGGGGCTCACTGAAGCTTTCTTT
cdr3_aa: CASSEAARGLTEAFF
d_call: TRBD1
v_call: TRBV2
j_call: TRBJ1-1

cdr3_nt: TGCGCCAGCAGTGATCCGGACAGGGGTTCCGGGGAGCTGTTTTTT
cdr3_aa: CASSDPDRGSGELFF
d_call: TRBD1
v_call: TRBV5-1
j_call: TRBJ2-2

cdr3_nt: TGTGCCAGCAGTTTGCGGGGGAGTGAGGAGGAGACCCAGTACTTC
cdr3_aa: CASSLRGSEEETQYF
d_call: TRBD2
v_call: TRBV4-2
j_call: TRBJ2-5

cdr3_nt: TGTGCCACCAGCAGAGCACCCGACAGGGGCAGCAATCAGCCCCAGCATTTT
cdr3_aa: CATSRAPDRGSNQPQHF
d_call: TRBD1
v_call: TRBV15
j_call: TRBJ1-5

cdr3_nt: TGTGCCAGTAGTTCCCTAGCGGGAGTACGTGACACCGGGGAGCTGTTTTTT
cdr3_aa: CASSSLAGVRDTGELFF
d_call: TRBD2
v_call: TRBV19
j_call: TRBJ2-2

cdr3_nt: TGTGCCAGCAGCGTAGCAGGGAGCTATAATTCACCCCTCCACTTT
cdr3_aa: CASSVAGSYNSPLHF
d_call: -
v_call: TRBV9
j_call: TRBJ1-6

cdr3_nt: TGCGCCAGCAGCTCTTACAAAACGGGGGCAACAGATACGCAGTATTTT
cdr3_aa: CASSSYKTGATDTQYF
d_call: -
v_call: TRBV5-1
j_call: TRBJ2-3

cdr3_nt: TGTGCCAGCAGTTACCTCCAGGGGACTCGGCCCCAGCATTTT
cdr3_aa: CASSYLQGTRPQHF
d_call: -
v_call: TRBV6-5
j_call: TRBJ1-5

cdr3_nt: TGTGCCAGCAGTTTTGGGACAGGGTACGAGCAGTACTTC
cdr3_aa: CASSFGTGYEQYF
d_call: TRBD1
v_call: TRBV28
j_call: TRBJ2-7

cdr3_nt: TGTGCCAGTAGTGGGCGGGACAATCAGCCCCAGCATTTT
cdr3_aa: CASSGRDNQPQHF
d_call: -
v_call: TRBV19
j_call: TRBJ1-5

cdr3_nt: TGTGCCACCAGCAGCGGACTGTTCAAGGACGAGCAGTACTTC
cdr3_aa: CATSSGLFKDEQYF
d_call: -
v_call: TRBV15
j_call: TRBJ2-7

cdr3_nt: TGTGCCAGCAGCTCCACGAATACAGGGCCAAGCTCCTACAATGAGCAGTTCTTC
cdr3_aa: CASSSTNTGPSSYNEQFF
d_call: -
v_call: TRBV11-3
j_call: TRBJ2-1

cdr3_nt: TGTGCCAGCAGCTTAGATCTAGGGCGGGACACCTACGAGCAGTACTTC
cdr3_aa: CASSLDLGRDTYEQYF
d_call: -
v_call: TRBV11-3
j_call: TRBJ2-7

cdr3_nt: TGTGCCAGCAGCCCGGGACTAGCGGTCTACAATGAGCAGTTCTTC
cdr3_aa: CASSPGLAVYNEQFF
d_call: TRBD2
v_call: TRBV14
j_call: TRBJ2-1